The 6 T cell receptor beta chains in this list originate from one sample, sequenced in a study of blood T cells in healthy people across ages. Using a J-beta primer mix together with a sample-barcoded 5' primer, a second PCR was run for about 6 to 12 cycles. In TCRdb, the 5' RACE reads were re-called with MiXCR into one record per CDR3 protein. The data contain some 880,000 distinct CDR3 sequences, roughly 34% of them singletons. The specimen sequenced was blood. The source of these receptors is a man aged 18 to 30 in good health.

The CDR3 reads CSPGWGETQYF. The CDR3 nucleotides are TGCAGCCCAGGATGGGGGGAGACCCAGTACTTC. The J gene is TRBJ2-7, the V gene TRBV29-1; D could derive from TRBD1 or TRBD2 (5 bases each). Matching the DNA end better, TRBJ2-5 makes the J call doubtful. Germline lookup yields CDR1 SQVTM and CDR2 ANQGSEA. The CDR3 spans 11 residues.

The rearrangement joins TRBV28 to TRBJ1-5, with D possibly matching TRBD1 (5 bases). Trimming removed 5 bases from V and 2 bases from J, with 13 bases in between. The CDR3 has 15 amino acids. Germline CDR1 and CDR2: MDHEN and SYDVKM. CDR3 bases: TGTGCCAGCAGTGGGGGGGGGAGGGGCAATCAGCCCCAGCATTTT. This gives the protein CASSGGGRGNQPQHF. Combining the CDR3 with reference TRBV28 and TRBJ1-5 gives the whole variable domain DVKVTQSSRYLVKRTGEKVFLECVQDMDHENMFWYRQDPGLGLRLIYFSYDVKMKEKGDIPEGYSVSREKKERFSLILESASTNQTSMYLCASSGGGRGNQPQHFGDGTRLSIL.

CDR3 amino acids: CSARRVSSYNEQFF. CDR3 nucleotides: TGCAGTGCTAGACGAGTTAGCTCCTACAATGAGCAGTTCTTC. The J gene is TRBJ2-1, the V gene TRBV20-1; D is uncertain. The CDR3 sequence is 14 residues long. V dropped 2 bases and J dropped 0 bases, with 8 bases sitting between them. Germline V lookup: CDR1 DFQATT, CDR2 SNEGSKA (reference sequence).

This clonotype has a count of ten or more. The rearrangement joins TRBV12-3 or TRBV12-4 to TRBJ2-5, with D perhaps matching TRBD1 (5 bases). The V and J ends lost 3 bases and 7 bases respectively, with 9 bases between them. The CDR3 length is 12 residues. This CDR3 reads CASSLQGTTQYF. The CDR3 DNA reads as TGTGCCAGCAGTTTGCAGGGAACGACCCAGTACTTC.

This clonotype was observed at least ten times. The chain combines TRBV20-1 with TRBJ2-7; D perhaps matches TRBD1 (7 bases). The V and J ends lost 5 bases and 4 bases respectively, with 12 bases between them. Germline V gene data show CDR1 as DFQATT and CDR2 as SNEGSKA (reference sequence). The CDR3 spans 12 residues. CDR3 region: CSAPRDSYEQYF. CDR3 in DNA: TGCAGTGCTCCGCGGGACAGTTACGAGCAGTACTTC.

This clonotype occurred a few times. V is TRBV4-3 and J is TRBJ1-5; tentative D call: TRBD1 (5 bases). This CDR3 is 19 amino acids long. Germline CDR1 is LGHNA and CDR2 is YSLEER. Trimming removed 0 bases from V and 5 bases from J, with 23 bases in between. Here the CDR3 reads CASSQESNPQGWADQPQHF. The CDR3 coding sequence is TGCGCCAGCAGCCAAGAATCAAACCCCCAGGGATGGGCCGATCAGCCCCAGCATTTT.